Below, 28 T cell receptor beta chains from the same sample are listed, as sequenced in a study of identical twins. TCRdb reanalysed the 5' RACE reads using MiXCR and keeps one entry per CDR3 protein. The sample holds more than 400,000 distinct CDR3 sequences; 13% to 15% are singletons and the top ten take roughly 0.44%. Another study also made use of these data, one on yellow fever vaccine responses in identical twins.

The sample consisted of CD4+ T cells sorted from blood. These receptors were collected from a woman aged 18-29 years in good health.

This CDR3 is CATSMNAVDTQYF. CDR3 sequence (DNA): TGTGCCACCAGTATGAACGCCGTAGATACGCAGTATTTT. This chain joins TRBV24-1 and TRBJ2-3; D not certain. V shed 6 bases and J shed 5 bases, with 11 bases lying between them. CDR1 and CDR2 (germline): KGHDR, SFDVKD. The CDR3 has 13 amino acids.

For the CDR3, the DNA is TGCGCCAGCAGCTTAGGGACCCCAGGGGAGTATCGGTCCGGGGAGCTGTTTTTT. This gives the protein CASSLGTPGEYRSGELFF. The chain is built from TRBV5-1 and TRBJ2-2; D is perhaps TRBD1 (6 bases). CDR1 and CDR2 from the germline V gene are SGHRS and YFSETQ. The germline V and J ends were trimmed by 2 bases and 6 bases, with 23 bases remaining between them. The length of the CDR3 is 18 residues.

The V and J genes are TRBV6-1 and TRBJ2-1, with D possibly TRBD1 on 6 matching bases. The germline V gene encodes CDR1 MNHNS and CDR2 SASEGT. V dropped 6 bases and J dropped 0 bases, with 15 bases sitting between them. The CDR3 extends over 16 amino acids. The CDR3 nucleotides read TGTGCCAGCAGCCGAACGACAGGTAGCTCCTACAATGAGCAGTTCTTC. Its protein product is CASSRTTGSSYNEQFF.

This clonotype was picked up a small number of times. CDR3 bases: TGCAGTGCCCCGCAGGGGAGCGAGCAGTACTTC. It encodes CSAPQGSEQYF. The V and J genes are TRBV20-1 and TRBJ2-7, with D possibly matching TRBD1 (6 bases). The germline gives CDR1 DFQATT, CDR2 SNEGSKA (reference sequence). V lost 6 bases to trimming and J lost 6 bases, with 12 bases between them. CDR3 length equals 11 residues.

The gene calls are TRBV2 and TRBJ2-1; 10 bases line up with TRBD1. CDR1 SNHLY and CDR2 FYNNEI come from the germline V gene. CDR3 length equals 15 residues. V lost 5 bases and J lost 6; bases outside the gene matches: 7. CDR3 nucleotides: TGTGCCAGCAGTAAGAAGGGGACAGGGGCCAATGAGCAGTTCTTC. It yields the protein CASSKKGTGANEQFF. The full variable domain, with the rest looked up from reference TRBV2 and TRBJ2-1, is EPEVTQTPSHQVTQMGQEVILRCVPISNHLYFYWYRQILGQKVEFLVSFYNNEISEKSEIFDDQFSVERPDGSNFTLKIRSTKLEDSAMYFCASSKKGTGANEQFFGPGTRLTVL.

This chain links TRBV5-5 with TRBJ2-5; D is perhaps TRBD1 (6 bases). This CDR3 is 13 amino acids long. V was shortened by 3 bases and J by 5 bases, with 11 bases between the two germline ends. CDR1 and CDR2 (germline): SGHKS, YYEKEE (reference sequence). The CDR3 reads CASSYQGWETQYF. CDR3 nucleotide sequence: TGTGCCAGCAGCTACCAGGGGTGGGAGACCCAGTACTTC.

Here the CDR3 DNA reads TGTGCCAGCAGTTACATCCAACAGGATGAGCAGTTCTTC. This translates into CASSYIQQDEQFF. V and J are TRBV6-5 and TRBJ2-1, with TRBD1 as a possible D gene (5 bases). V lost 2 bases, J lost 8 bases, and 10 bases lay in between. This CDR3 has 13 residues. The germline V gene encodes CDR1 MNHEY and CDR2 SVGAGI.

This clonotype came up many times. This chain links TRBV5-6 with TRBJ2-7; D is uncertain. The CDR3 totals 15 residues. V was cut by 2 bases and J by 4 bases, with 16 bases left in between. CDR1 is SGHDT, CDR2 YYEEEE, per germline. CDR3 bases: TGTGCCAGCAGCTTCAAGGCGCCATCTGGGTACGAGCAGTACTTC. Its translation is CASSFKAPSGYEQYF.

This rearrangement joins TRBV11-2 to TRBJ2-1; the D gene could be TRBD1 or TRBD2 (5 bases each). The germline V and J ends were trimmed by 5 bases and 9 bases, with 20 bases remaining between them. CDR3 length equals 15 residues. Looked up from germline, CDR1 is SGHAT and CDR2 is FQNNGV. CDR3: CASSRPGTLNSEQFF. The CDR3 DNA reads TGTGCCAGCAGCCGACCCGGGACCCTAAACAGTGAGCAGTTCTTC. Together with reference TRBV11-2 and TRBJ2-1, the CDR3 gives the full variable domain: EAGVAQSPRYKIIEKRQSVAFWCNPISGHATLYWYQQILGQGPKLLIQFQNNGVVDDSQLPKDRFSAERLKGVDSTLKIQPAKLEDSAVYLCASSRPGTLNSEQFFGPGTRLTVL.

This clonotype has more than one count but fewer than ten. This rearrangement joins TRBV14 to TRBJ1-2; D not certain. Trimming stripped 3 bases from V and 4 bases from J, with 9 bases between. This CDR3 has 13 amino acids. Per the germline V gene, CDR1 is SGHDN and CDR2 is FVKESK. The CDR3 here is CASSQNGLYGYTF. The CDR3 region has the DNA TGTGCCAGCAGCCAGAATGGTCTCTATGGCTACACCTTC.

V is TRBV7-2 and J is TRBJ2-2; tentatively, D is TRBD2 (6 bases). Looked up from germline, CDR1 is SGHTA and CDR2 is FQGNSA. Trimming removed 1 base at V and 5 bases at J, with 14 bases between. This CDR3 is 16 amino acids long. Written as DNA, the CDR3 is TGTGCCAGCAGCTTAGGCGGTGGACTAAGGACCGGGGAGCTGTTTTTT. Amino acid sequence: CASSLGGGLRTGELFF.

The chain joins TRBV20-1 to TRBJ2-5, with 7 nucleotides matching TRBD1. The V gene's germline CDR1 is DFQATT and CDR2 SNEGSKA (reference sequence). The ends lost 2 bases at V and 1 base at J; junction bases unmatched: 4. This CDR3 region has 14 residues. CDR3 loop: CSARNPGGQETQYF. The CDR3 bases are TGCAGTGCTAGAAACCCAGGGGGCCAAGAGACCCAGTACTTC.

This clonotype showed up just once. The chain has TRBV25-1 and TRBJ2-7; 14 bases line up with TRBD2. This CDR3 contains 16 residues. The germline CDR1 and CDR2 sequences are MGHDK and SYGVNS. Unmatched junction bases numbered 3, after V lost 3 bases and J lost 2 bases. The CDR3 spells CASSDQGLAGAYEQYF. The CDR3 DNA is TGTGCCAGCAGTGACCAGGGACTAGCGGGAGCCTACGAGCAGTACTTC.

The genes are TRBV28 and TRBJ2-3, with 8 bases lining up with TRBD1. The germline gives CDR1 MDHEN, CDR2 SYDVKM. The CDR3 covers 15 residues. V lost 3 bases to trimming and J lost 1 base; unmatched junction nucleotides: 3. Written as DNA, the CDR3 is TGTGCCAGCAGTTTTTCGGGACAGGGCACAGATACGCAGTATTTT. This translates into CASSFSGQGTDTQYF.

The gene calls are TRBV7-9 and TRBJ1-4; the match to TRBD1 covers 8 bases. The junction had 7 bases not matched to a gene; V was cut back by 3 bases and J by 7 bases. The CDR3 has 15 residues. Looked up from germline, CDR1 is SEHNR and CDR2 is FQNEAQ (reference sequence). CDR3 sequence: CASSFGTGTSEKLFF. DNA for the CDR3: TGTGCCAGCAGCTTCGGGACAGGAACCTCTGAAAAACTGTTTTTT.

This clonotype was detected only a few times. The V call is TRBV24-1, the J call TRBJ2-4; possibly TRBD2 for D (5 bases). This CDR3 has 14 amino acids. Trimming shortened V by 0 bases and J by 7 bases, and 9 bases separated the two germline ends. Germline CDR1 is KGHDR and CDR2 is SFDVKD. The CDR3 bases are TGTGCCACCAGTGATTTGTCTAGCTCGAACATTCAGTACTTC. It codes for CATSDLSSSNIQYF.

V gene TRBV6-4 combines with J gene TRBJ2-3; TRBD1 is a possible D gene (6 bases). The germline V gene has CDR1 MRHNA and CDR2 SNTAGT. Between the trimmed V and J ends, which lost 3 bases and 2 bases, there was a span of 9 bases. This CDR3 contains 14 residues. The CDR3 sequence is CASSETGPTDTQYF. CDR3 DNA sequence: TGTGCCAGCAGTGAAACAGGGCCCACAGATACGCAGTATTTT.

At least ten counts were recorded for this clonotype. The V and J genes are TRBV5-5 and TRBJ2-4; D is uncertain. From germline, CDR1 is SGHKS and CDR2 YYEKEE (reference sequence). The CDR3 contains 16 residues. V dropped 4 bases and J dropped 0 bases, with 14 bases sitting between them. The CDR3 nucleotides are TGTGCCAGCAGCCCGGTAGTAACTCTAGCCAAAAACATTCAGTACTTC. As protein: CASSPVVTLAKNIQYF.

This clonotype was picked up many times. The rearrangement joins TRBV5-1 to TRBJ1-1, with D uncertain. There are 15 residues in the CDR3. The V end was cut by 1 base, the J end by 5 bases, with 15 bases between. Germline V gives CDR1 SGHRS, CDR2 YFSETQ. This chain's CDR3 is CASSLYAGGQTEAFF. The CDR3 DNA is TGCGCCAGCAGCTTGTACGCAGGAGGTCAGACTGAAGCTTTCTTT.

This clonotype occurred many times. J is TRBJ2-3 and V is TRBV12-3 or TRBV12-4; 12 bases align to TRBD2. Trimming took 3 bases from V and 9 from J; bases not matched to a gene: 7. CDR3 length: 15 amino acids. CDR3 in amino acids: CASSFAGLAGHTQYF. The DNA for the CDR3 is TGTGCCAGCAGTTTCGCCGGACTAGCGGGACACACGCAGTATTTT.

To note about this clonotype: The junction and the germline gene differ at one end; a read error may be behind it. Written as DNA, the CDR3 is TGCGCCAGCAGCCCCCTGGAGGGGGACACCAGGGAGCTGTTTTTT. Residues: CASSPLEGDTRELFF. V is TRBV5-1 and J is TRBJ2-2, with D perhaps matching TRBD1 or TRBD2 (6 bases each). The CDR3 is 15 residues long. Germline V CDR1 and CDR2: SGHRS, YFSETQ.

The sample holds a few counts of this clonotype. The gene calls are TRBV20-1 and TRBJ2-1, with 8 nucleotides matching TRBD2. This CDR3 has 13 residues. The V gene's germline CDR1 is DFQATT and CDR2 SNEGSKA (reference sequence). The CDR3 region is CRLERGSYNEQFF. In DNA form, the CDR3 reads TGCCGTCTGGAGCGGGGGAGCTACAATGAGCAGTTCTTC.

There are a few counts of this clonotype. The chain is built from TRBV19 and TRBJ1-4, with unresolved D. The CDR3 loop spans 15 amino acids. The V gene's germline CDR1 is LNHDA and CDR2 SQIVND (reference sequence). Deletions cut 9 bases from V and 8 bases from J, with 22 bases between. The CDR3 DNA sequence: TGTGCCAGCTGGAACGTACTGCAACCCAAGGAAAAACTGTTTTTT. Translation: CASWNVLQPKEKLFF.

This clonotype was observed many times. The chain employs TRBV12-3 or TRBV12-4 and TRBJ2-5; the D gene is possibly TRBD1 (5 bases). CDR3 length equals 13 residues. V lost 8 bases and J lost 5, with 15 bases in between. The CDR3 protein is CASDTAAGETQYF. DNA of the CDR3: TGTGCCAGCGACACGGCGGCAGGGGAGACCCAGTACTTC.

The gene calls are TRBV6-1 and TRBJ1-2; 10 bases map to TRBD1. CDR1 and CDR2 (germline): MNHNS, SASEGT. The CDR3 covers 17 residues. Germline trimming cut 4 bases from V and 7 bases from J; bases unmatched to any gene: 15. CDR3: CASSGNKSRDRGAGYTF. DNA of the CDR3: TGTGCCAGCAGTGGGAACAAGAGCCGGGACAGGGGTGCTGGCTACACCTTC.

This CDR3 reads CASSLLSGQGRSNEQFF. Here the CDR3 DNA reads TGTGCCAGCAGCCTCTTATCCGGCCAGGGTAGGTCCAATGAGCAGTTCTTC. The chain couples TRBV7-8 to TRBJ2-1, with D tentatively TRBD1 (5 bases). The CDR3 runs to 17 residues. CDR1 SGHVS and CDR2 FQNEAQ come from the germline V gene. V gave up 5 bases and J gave up 6 bases, with 23 bases separating them.

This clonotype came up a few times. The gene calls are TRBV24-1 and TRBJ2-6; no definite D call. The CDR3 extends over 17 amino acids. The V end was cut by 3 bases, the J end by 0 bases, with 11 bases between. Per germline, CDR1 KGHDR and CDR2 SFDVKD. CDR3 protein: CATSDARTGSGANVLTF. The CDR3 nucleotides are TGTGCCACCAGTGATGCCCGGACGGGCTCTGGGGCCAACGTCCTGACTTTC.

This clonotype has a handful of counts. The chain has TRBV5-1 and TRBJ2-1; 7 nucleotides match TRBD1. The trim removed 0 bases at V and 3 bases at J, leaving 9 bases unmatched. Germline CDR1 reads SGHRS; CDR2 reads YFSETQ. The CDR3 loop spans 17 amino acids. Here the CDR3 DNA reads TGCGCCAGCAGCTTGGTCCCTGACAGGGACAGCTACAATGAGCAGTTCTTC. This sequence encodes CASSLVPDRDSYNEQFF. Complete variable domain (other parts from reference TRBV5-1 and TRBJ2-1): KAGVTQTPRYLIKTRGQQVTLSCSPISGHRSVSWYQQTPGQGLQFLFEYFSETQRNKGNFPGRFSGRQFSNSRSEMNVSTLELGDSALYLCASSLVPDRDSYNEQFFGPGTRLTVL.